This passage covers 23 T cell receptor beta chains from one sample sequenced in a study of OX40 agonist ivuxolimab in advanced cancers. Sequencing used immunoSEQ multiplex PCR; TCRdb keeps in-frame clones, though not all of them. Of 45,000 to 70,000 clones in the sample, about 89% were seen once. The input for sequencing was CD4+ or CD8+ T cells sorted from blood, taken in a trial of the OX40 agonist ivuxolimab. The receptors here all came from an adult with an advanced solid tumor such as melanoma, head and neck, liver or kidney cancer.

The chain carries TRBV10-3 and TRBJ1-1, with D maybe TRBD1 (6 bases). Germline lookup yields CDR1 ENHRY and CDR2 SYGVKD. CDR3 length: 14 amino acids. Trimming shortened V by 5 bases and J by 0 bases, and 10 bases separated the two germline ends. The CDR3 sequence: CAISWGQLNTEAFF. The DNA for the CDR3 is TGTGCCATCAGTTGGGGGCAGTTGAACACTGAAGCTTTCTTT.

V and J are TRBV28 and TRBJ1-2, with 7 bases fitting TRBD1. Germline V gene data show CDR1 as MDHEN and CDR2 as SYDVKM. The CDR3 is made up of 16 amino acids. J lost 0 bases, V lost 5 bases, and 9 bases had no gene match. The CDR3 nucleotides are TGTGCCAGCAGTCCCCGGGGGCAGGGGGCTAACTATGGCTACACCTTC. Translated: CASSPRGQGANYGYTF.

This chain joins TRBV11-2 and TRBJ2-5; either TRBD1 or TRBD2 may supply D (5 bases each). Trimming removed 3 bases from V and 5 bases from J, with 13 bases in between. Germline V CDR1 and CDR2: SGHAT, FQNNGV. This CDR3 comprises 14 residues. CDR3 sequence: CASSFGSGTETQYF. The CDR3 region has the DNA TGTGCCAGCAGCTTTGGGTCAGGGACGGAGACCCAGTACTTC.

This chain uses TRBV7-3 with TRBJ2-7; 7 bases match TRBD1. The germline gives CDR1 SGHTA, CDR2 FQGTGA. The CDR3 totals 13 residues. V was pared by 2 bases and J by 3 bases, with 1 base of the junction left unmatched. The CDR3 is CASSLGDSYEQYF. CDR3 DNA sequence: TGTGCCAGCAGCTTAGGGGACAGCTACGAGCAGTACTTC.

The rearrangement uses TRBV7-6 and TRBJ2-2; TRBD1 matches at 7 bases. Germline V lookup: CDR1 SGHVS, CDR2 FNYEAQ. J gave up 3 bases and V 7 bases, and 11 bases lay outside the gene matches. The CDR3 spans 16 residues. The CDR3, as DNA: TGTGCCAGCAATCCCGGGACAGAGATATACACCGGGGAGCTGTTTTTT. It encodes CASNPGTEIYTGELFF.

The CDR3: CASSLGPGGNTEAFF. The CDR3 DNA follows: TGTGCCAGCAGCCTCGGACCTGGTGGGAACACTGAAGCTTTCTTT. The rearrangement joins TRBV5-5 to TRBJ1-1, with unresolved D. Germline assignment: CDR1 SGHKS and CDR2 YYEKEE (reference sequence). V was trimmed by 4 bases and J by 1 base, leaving 14 bases between them. The CDR3 totals 15 residues.

CDR3: CASSLQTDYNSPLHF. CDR3 DNA: TGTGCCAGCAGCTTACAAACGGATTATAATTCACCCCTCCACTTT. The chain uses TRBV7-2 and TRBJ1-6; D is ambiguous. CDR3 size: 15 residues. The germline V gene encodes CDR1 SGHTA and CDR2 FQGNSA. V was pared by 2 bases and J by 4 bases, with 9 bases between.

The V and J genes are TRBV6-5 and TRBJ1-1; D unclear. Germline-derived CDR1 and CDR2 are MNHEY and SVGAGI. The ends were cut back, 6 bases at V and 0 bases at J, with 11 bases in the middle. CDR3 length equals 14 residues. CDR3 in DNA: TGTGCCAGCAGCTCTCCCTCGATGAACACTGAAGCTTTCTTT. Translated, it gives CASSSPSMNTEAFF.

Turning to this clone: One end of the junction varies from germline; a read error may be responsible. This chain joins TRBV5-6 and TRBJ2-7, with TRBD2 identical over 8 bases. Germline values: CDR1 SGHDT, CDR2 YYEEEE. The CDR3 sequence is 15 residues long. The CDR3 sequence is CASSPSGRADYGQYF. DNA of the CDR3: TGTGCCAGCAGCCCTTCCGGGAGGGCGGACTACGGGCAGTACTTC.

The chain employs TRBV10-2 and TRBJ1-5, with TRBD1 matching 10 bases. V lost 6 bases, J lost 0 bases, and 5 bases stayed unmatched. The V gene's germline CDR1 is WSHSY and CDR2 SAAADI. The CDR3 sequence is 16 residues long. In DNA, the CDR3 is TGCGCCAGCAGCGAAAGGGACAGGGGTAGCAATCAGCCCCAGCATTTT. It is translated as CASSERDRGSNQPQHF.

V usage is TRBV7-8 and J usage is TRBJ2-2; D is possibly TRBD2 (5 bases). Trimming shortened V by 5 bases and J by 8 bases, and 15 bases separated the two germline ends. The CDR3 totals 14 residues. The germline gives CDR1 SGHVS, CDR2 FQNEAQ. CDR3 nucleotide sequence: TGTGCCAGCAGCCCCTCGGACTCCGGAGGGGAGCTGTTTTTT. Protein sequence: CASSPSDSGGELFF.

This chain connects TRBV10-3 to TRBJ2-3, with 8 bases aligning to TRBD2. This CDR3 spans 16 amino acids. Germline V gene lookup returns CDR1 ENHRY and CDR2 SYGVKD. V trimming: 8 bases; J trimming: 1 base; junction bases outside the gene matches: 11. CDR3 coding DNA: TGTGCCATCCGGGGACTAGAAGGAGGGCGCACAGATACGCAGTATTTT. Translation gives CAIRGLEGGRTDTQYF.

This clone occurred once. The CDR3 sequence is CASSSGTPQETQYF. CDR3 nucleotide sequence: TGCGCCAGCAGCTCCGGGACACCACAAGAGACCCAGTACTTC. This chain connects TRBV5-1 to TRBJ2-5; the D gene is possibly TRBD1 (6 bases). Trimming left V 3 bases short and J 2 bases short, with 11 bases between. The CDR3 consists of 14 residues. Germline-derived CDR1 and CDR2 are SGHRS and YFSETQ. The complete variable domain, with remaining parts taken from reference TRBV5-1 and TRBJ2-5, reads KAGVTQTPRYLIKTRGQQVTLSCSPISGHRSVSWYQQTPGQGLQFLFEYFSETQRNKGNFPGRFSGRQFSNSRSEMNVSTLELGDSALYLCASSSGTPQETQYFGPGTRLLVL.

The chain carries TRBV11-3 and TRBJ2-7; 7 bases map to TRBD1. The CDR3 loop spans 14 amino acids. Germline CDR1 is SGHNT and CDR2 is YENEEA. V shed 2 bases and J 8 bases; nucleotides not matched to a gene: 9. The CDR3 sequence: CASSLTGVEAKQYF. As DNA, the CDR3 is TGTGCCAGCAGCTTAACAGGGGTGGAGGCAAAGCAGTACTTC.

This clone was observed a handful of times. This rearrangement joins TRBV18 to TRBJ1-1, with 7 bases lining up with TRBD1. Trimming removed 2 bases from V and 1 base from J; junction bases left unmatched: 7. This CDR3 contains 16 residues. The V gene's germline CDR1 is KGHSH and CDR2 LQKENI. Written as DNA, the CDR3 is TGTGCCAGCTCACCAAGAGTCGAGGGGGCGAACACTGAAGCTTTCTTT. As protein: CASSPRVEGANTEAFF.

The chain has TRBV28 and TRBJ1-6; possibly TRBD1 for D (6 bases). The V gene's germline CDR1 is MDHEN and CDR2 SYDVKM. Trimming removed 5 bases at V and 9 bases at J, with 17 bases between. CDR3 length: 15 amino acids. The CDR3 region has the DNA TGTGCCAGCAGTGGGGGCGGGGGGTACTCTTCACCCCTCCACTTT. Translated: CASSGGGGYSSPLHF.

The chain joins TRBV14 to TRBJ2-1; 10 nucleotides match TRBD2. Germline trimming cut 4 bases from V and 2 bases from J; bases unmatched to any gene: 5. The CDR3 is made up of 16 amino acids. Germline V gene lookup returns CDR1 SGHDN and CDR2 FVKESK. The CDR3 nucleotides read TGTGCCAGCAGCCCCCAGAGCGGGGGGGCCTACAATGAGCAGTTCTTC. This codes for CASSPQSGGAYNEQFF.

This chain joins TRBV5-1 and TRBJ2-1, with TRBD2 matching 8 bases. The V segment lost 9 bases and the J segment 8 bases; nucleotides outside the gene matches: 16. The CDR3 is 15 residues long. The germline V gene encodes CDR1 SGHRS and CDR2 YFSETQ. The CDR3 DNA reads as TGCGCCACCGCTCAGAACCAGCGGGGGCGGGATGAGCAGTTCTTC. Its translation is CATAQNQRGRDEQFF. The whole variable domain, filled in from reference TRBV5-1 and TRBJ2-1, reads KAGVTQTPRYLIKTRGQQVTLSCSPISGHRSVSWYQQTPGQGLQFLFEYFSETQRNKGNFPGRFSGRQFSNSRSEMNVSTLELGDSALYLCATAQNQRGRDEQFFGPGTRLTVL.

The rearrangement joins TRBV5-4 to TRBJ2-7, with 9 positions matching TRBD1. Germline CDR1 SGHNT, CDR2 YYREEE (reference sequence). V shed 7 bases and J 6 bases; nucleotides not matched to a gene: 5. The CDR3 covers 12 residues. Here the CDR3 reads CASAQTGGEQYF. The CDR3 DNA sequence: TGTGCCAGCGCCCAGACAGGGGGCGAGCAGTACTTC.

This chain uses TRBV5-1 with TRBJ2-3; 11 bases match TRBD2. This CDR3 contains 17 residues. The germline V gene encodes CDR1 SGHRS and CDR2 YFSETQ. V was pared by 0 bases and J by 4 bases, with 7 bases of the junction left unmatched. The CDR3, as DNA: TGCGCCAGCAGCTTGGGCTCTAGCGGGAGGACCGCAGATACGCAGTATTTT. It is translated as CASSLGSSGRTADTQYF.

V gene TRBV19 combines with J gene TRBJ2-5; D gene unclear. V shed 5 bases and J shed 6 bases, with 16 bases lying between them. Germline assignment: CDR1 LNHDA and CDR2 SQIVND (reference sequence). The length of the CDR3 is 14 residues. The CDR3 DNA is TGTGCCAGTAGTCCCGGAAAAGACTGGAAGACCCAGTACTTC. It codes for CASSPGKDWKTQYF. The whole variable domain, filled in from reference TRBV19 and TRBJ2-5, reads DGGITQSPKYLFRKEGQNVTLSCEQNLNHDAMYWYRQDPGQGLRLIYYSQIVNDFQKGDIAEGYSVSREKKESFPLTVTSAQKNPTAFYLCASSPGKDWKTQYFGPGTRLLVL.

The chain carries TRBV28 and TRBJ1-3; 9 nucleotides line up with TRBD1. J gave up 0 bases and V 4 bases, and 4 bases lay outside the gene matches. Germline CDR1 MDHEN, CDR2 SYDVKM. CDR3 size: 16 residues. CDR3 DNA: TGTGCCAGCAGTTCAGGACAGGGGACCTCTGGAAACACCATATATTTT. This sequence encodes CASSSGQGTSGNTIYF.

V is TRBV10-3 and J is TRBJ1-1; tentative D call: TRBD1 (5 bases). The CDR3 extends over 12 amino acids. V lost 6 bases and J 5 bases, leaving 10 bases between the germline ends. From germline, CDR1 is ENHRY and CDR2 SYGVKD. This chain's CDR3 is CAISRGGTEAFF. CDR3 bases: TGTGCCATCAGCCGGGGGGGGACTGAAGCTTTCTTT.